One sample yielded the 4 T cell receptor beta chains listed below, sequenced in a study of identifying expanded T cells in peripheral blood. Profiling relied on immunoSEQ multiplex PCR, and the TCRdb table lists in-frame clones only, not all of them. This sample yields 51,000 or so clones, of which around 82% are seen a single time; around 15% belongs to the top ten. Sequencing input: blood. Every receptor here comes from a person aged 18-70 years in good health.

V is TRBV11-3 and J is TRBJ2-3; possible D gene TRBD1, 5 bases. The CDR3 runs to 13 residues. Germline CDR1 and CDR2: SGHNT and YENEEA. V dropped 5 bases and J dropped 6 bases, with 12 bases sitting between them. The CDR3 region is CASSRDTGDTQYF. CDR3 nucleotides: TGTGCCAGCAGCAGAGACACAGGCGATACGCAGTATTTT.

V is TRBV7-2 and J is TRBJ2-1; D is undetermined. Trimming pared 1 base from V and 7 bases from J, leaving 8 bases between. There are 13 residues in the CDR3. Germline V gene sequence: CDR1 SGHTA, CDR2 FQGNSA. The CDR3 region is CASSLGPPNEQFF. In DNA form, the CDR3 reads TGTGCCAGCAGCTTAGGCCCGCCGAATGAGCAGTTCTTC.

The CDR3 sequence is CASSQTHFEKLFF. The CDR3 nucleotides are TGTGCCAGCAGCCAAACCCACTTTGAAAAACTGTTTTTT. V gene TRBV14 combines with J gene TRBJ1-4; D unresolved. Germline lookup yields CDR1 SGHDN and CDR2 FVKESK. This CDR3 has 13 amino acids. V was clipped by 2 bases and J by 7 bases, with 8 bases between them. Looking up the rest from reference TRBV14 and TRBJ1-4 gives the full variable domain: EAGVTQFPSHSVIEKGQTVTLRCDPISGHDNLYWYRRVMGKEIKFLLHFVKESKQDESGMPNNRFLAERTGGTYSTLKVQPAELEDSGVYFCASSQTHFEKLFFGSGTQLSVL.

The J gene is TRBJ2-1, the V gene TRBV7-9; 11 bases line up with TRBD2. CDR1 is SEHNR, CDR2 FQNEAQ, per germline (reference sequence). The CDR3 has 17 amino acids. Unmatched junction bases numbered 15, after V lost 5 bases and J lost 9 bases. CDR3 sequence (DNA): TGTGCCAGCAGCCCAAGGAGGTCTAGCGGGAGGTTTATTGAGCAGTTCTTC. It translates to CASSPRRSSGRFIEQFF.